Listed here are 31 T cell receptor beta chains from one sample, sequenced in a study of Tregs in tolerant kidney transplant recipients. Sequenced by immunoSEQ multiplex PCR; TCRdb stores in-frame clones only, minus some. Of tens of thousands of clones in the sample, 84% were seen once. The sequencing input was CD4+ T cells from blood. These receptor sequences come from a human donor in good health.

J is TRBJ2-7 and V is TRBV6-6, with 9 bases fitting TRBD1. With 6 bases clipped from V and 6 bases from J, the junction kept 9 bases outside the gene matches. Germline V CDR1 and CDR2: MNHNY, SVGAGI (reference sequence). The CDR3 loop spans 14 amino acids. CDR3: CASRQTGTGSEQYF. The CDR3 bases are TGTGCCAGCAGGCAAACCGGGACAGGGAGCGAGCAGTACTTC.

The J gene is TRBJ2-3, the V gene TRBV7-3; TRBD2 matches 8 bases. V dropped 5 bases and J dropped 0; count of bases not matched to a gene: 4. CDR1 SGHTA and CDR2 FQGTGA come from the germline V gene. This CDR3 spans 15 amino acids. The CDR3 sequence is CASSTSGSSTDTQYF. The DNA of the CDR3 is TGTGCCAGCAGCACTAGCGGATCTAGCACAGATACGCAGTATTTT.

This clone was seen a single time. Other DNA variants within this sample encode the same CDR3. This chain connects TRBV29-1 to TRBJ1-2, with no clear D. Trimming left V 3 bases short and J 4 bases short, with 9 bases between. Germline V gene lookup returns CDR1 SQVTM and CDR2 ANQGSEA. The CDR3 loop spans 12 amino acids. CDR3 nucleotide sequence: TGCAGCGTTGATGAATTTAGCTATGGCTACACCTTC. It is translated as CSVDEFSYGYTF.

The chain couples TRBV11-3 to TRBJ2-2, with unresolved D. CDR3 size: 15 residues. Germline CDR1 is SGHNT and CDR2 is YENEEA. V was trimmed by 5 bases and J by 0 bases, leaving 10 bases between them. The DNA of the CDR3 is TGTGCCAGCAGCCCCTCGTGGGCGAACACCGGGGAGCTGTTTTTT. Translating gives CASSPSWANTGELFF.

The chain recombines TRBV5-4 with TRBJ2-7, with D possibly being TRBD1 (5 bases). Germline V gene data show CDR1 as SGHNT and CDR2 as YYREEE (reference sequence). CDR3 length equals 14 residues. The V end lost 1 base, the J end lost 3 bases, and 11 bases lay between the germline ends. The CDR3 is CASSLITGNYEQYF. CDR3 sequence (DNA): TGTGCCAGCAGCTTGATAACAGGTAACTACGAGCAGTACTTC.

In regard to this clone: Relative to the germline gene, one junction end is altered; a read error may explain this. The V call is TRBV30, the J call TRBJ1-3, with D possibly matching TRBD1 (5 bases). The CDR3 sequence is 15 residues long. Germline-derived CDR1 and CDR2 are GTSNPN and SVGIG (reference sequence). In nucleotides, the CDR3 is TGTGCCTGGACGACAGCCGACCCTCTATTAAACGCCATATATTTT. It encodes CAWTTADPLLNAIYF.

For this clone: The identical CDR3 is also encoded by other nucleotide sequences in the sample. The V and J genes are TRBV29-1 and TRBJ2-5, with D possibly being TRBD2 (5 bases). Germline lookup yields CDR1 SQVTM and CDR2 ANQGSEA. The CDR3 consists of 13 residues. Trimming removed 4 bases from V and 1 base from J, with 10 bases in between. The CDR3 loop is CSVGGAFQETQYF. CDR3 in DNA: TGCAGCGTTGGGGGAGCATTCCAAGAGACCCAGTACTTC.

The genes are TRBV5-1 and TRBJ2-3; 8 positions agree with TRBD2. Trimming at V came to 2 bases and at J to 4 bases, leaving 9 bases not matched to a gene. The CDR3 has 16 residues. Germline CDR1 is SGHRS and CDR2 is YFSETQ. As DNA, the CDR3 is TGCGCCAGCAGCTTTTCGACTAGCGAGGGGGCAGATACGCAGTATTTT. As protein: CASSFSTSEGADTQYF. The full variable domain, completed using reference TRBV5-1 and TRBJ2-3, is KAGVTQTPRYLIKTRGQQVTLSCSPISGHRSVSWYQQTPGQGLQFLFEYFSETQRNKGNFPGRFSGRQFSNSRSEMNVSTLELGDSALYLCASSFSTSEGADTQYFGPGTRLTVL.

The chain combines TRBV19 with TRBJ1-1; D is ambiguous. This CDR3 region has 13 residues. Germline CDR1 LNHDA, CDR2 SQIVND (reference sequence). With 6 bases removed from V and 2 bases from J, the gap between germline ends came to 10 bases. CDR3 bases: TGTGCCAGTAGGGTGACGGGAAACACTGAAGCTTTCTTT. This sequence encodes CASRVTGNTEAFF.

The chain links TRBV27 to TRBJ2-5, with D perhaps assigned TRBD1 or TRBD2 (5 bases each). The germline CDR1 and CDR2 sequences are MNHEY and SMNVEV (reference sequence). V lost 7 bases and J 1 base, leaving 13 bases between the germline ends. The CDR3 loop spans 14 amino acids. DNA for the CDR3: TGTGCCAGCAAGCGGTCCAGGGTCCAAGAGACCCAGTACTTC. This sequence encodes CASKRSRVQETQYF.

The CDR3: CASPTHPGQVILGYGYTF. For the CDR3, the DNA is TGCGCCAGTCCGACCCACCCGGGACAGGTGATACTGGGGTATGGCTACACCTTC. The rearrangement uses TRBV23-1 and TRBJ1-2, with 8 bases matching TRBD1. TRBV23-1 is filed as an ORF, its function uncertain. This CDR3 is 18 amino acids long. Trimming at V came to 9 bases and at J to 5 bases, leaving 23 bases not matched to a gene.

The chain employs TRBV5-4 and TRBJ2-7; 9 bases align to TRBD1. Per the germline V gene, CDR1 is SGHNT and CDR2 is YYREEE (reference sequence). The length of the CDR3 is 15 residues. Unmatched junction bases numbered 10, after V lost 4 bases and J lost 5 bases. This CDR3 is CASSTGQGKDHEQYF. The CDR3 DNA follows: TGTGCCAGCAGCACCGGACAGGGGAAAGATCACGAGCAGTACTTC.

The gene calls are TRBV11-2 and TRBJ1-1; D is undetermined. This CDR3 has 14 residues. From germline, CDR1 is SGHAT and CDR2 FQNNGV. The V end was cut by 1 base, the J end by 1 base, with 7 bases between. The CDR3 coding sequence is TGTGCCAGCAGCTTAGGAGGGTCGAACACTGAAGCTTTCTTT. Translating it yields CASSLGGSNTEAFF. The whole variable domain, remainder taken from reference TRBV11-2 and TRBJ1-1, is EAGVAQSPRYKIIEKRQSVAFWCNPISGHATLYWYQQILGQGPKLLIQFQNNGVVDDSQLPKDRFSAERLKGVDSTLKIQPAKLEDSAVYLCASSLGGSNTEAFFGQGTRLTVV.

The chain combines TRBV5-1 with TRBJ2-2; TRBD2 agrees at 14 bases. V shed 4 bases, J shed 4 bases, and the junction held 9 bases outside the gene matches. The CDR3 has 18 amino acids. CDR1 SGHRS and CDR2 YFSETQ come from the germline V gene. The CDR3 region is CASSLLGLAGAGTGELFF. The CDR3 DNA is TGCGCCAGCAGCCTCCTGGGACTAGCGGGAGCGGGCACCGGGGAGCTGTTTTTT.

The rearrangement joins TRBV27 to TRBJ1-3; D not certain. The CDR3 has 14 amino acids. Germline CDR1 reads MNHEY; CDR2 reads SMNVEV (reference sequence). The V end lost 5 bases, the J end lost 2 bases, and 10 bases lay between the germline ends. The chain's CDR3 is CASSQKVTGNTIYF. In DNA form, the CDR3 reads TGTGCCAGCAGTCAAAAGGTCACTGGAAACACCATATATTTT.

The chain couples TRBV6-1 to TRBJ1-1; no clear D gene. CDR3 size: 13 residues. Germline CDR1 MNHNS, CDR2 SASEGT. V lost 3 bases and J 11 bases, leaving 16 bases between the germline ends. The CDR3 DNA reads as TGTGCCAGCAGTGATTTTTCAGGATTGGGGGCTTTCTTT. Its protein is CASSDFSGLGAFF.

The chain has TRBV28 and TRBJ2-3, with 7 bases aligning to TRBD2. CDR3 size: 15 residues. J gave up 2 bases and V 5 bases, and 7 bases lay outside the gene matches. Germline lookup yields CDR1 MDHEN and CDR2 SYDVKM. CDR3 nucleotide sequence: TGTGCCAGCAGTAAAGCGGGACTAAACACAGATACGCAGTATTTT. Translated, it gives CASSKAGLNTDTQYF.

This rearrangement joins TRBV25-1 to TRBJ1-5; D is unclear. CDR1 is MGHDK, CDR2 SYGVNS, per germline. V was pared by 3 bases and J by 6 bases, with 9 bases between. The CDR3 has 13 amino acids. Here the CDR3 reads CASSDRQSQPQHF. DNA of the CDR3: TGTGCCAGCAGTGACAGGCAGAGTCAGCCCCAGCATTTT.

The CDR3 DNA is TGTGCCAGCAGCCCCGCGGGCCCCTACGAGCAGTACTTC. Translation gives CASSPAGPYEQYF. The V and J genes are TRBV7-9 and TRBJ2-7, with TRBD2 as a possible D gene (5 bases). Germline V gene lookup returns CDR1 SEHNR and CDR2 FQNEAQ (reference sequence). V was cut by 5 bases and J by 2 bases, with 10 bases left in between. There are 13 residues in the CDR3. The complete variable domain, with remaining parts taken from reference TRBV7-9 and TRBJ2-7, reads DTGVSQNPRHKITKRGQNVTFRCDPISEHNRLYWYRQTLGQGPEFLTYFQNEAQLEKSRLLSDRFSAERPKGSFSTLEIQRTEQGDSAMYLCASSPAGPYEQYFGPGTRLTVT.

In nucleotides, the CDR3 is TGCGCCAGCAGCCAAGATCCGAGGGGAGGGACTGAAGCTTTCTTT. This sequence encodes CASSQDPRGGTEAFF. The genes are TRBV4-1 and TRBJ1-1, with D tentatively TRBD1 (5 bases). Trimming pared 0 bases from V and 5 bases from J, leaving 13 bases between. From germline, CDR1 is MGHRA and CDR2 YSYEKL. There are 15 residues in the CDR3.

The chain couples TRBV7-2 to TRBJ1-6; D uncertain. V was cut by 4 bases and J by 5 bases, with 12 bases left in between. Germline V CDR1 and CDR2: SGHTA, FQGNSA. The length of the CDR3 is 15 residues. CDR3 nucleotides: TGTGCCAGCAGCTCGATGACCGTCGATAATTCACCCCTCCACTTT. This codes for CASSSMTVDNSPLHF.

The chain links TRBV19 to TRBJ1-2; 8 bases line up with TRBD1. Losses at the gene ends were 3 bases for V and 1 base for J; bases not matched to a gene: 7. Germline V gene sequence: CDR1 LNHDA, CDR2 SQIVND (reference sequence). CDR3 length: 16 residues. The CDR3 here is CASSIDRGARNYGYTF. Written as DNA, the CDR3 is TGTGCCAGTAGTATCGACAGGGGCGCTCGTAACTATGGCTACACCTTC.

The V call is TRBV2, the J call TRBJ2-3; possibly TRBD1 or TRBD2 for D (6 bases each). Trimming took off 10 bases at V and 8 bases at J, with 19 bases between the two ends. Germline lookup yields CDR1 SNHLY and CDR2 FYNNEI. CDR3 length: 13 residues. Here the CDR3 reads CATRDSGGGTQYF. The CDR3 DNA reads TGTGCCACCCGGGATAGCGGAGGGGGTACGCAGTATTTT.

The sample holds a few counts of this clone. The chain uses TRBV5-1 and TRBJ1-2, with TRBD1 matching 11 bases. CDR1 is SGHRS, CDR2 YFSETQ, per germline. The V and J ends lost 3 bases and 11 bases, in that order; junction bases with no gene match: 9. The CDR3 totals 14 residues. This chain's CDR3 is CASSSGQGAVSYTF. CDR3 bases: TGCGCCAGCAGCTCCGGACAGGGGGCAGTGAGTTACACCTTC.

J is TRBJ2-5 and V is TRBV6-6; D not resolved. Matching the DNA end better, TRBJ2-7 makes the J call doubtful. Germline loops: CDR1 MNHNY, CDR2 SVGAGI (reference sequence). The CDR3 contains 12 residues. The CDR3 bases are TGTGCCAGCAGTCGACTCATTAACGAGCAGTACTTC. Its translation is CASSRLINEQYF.

This chain joins TRBV7-7 and TRBJ2-5, with TRBD2 matching over 16 bases. The V gene's germline CDR1 is SSHAT and CDR2 FNYEAQ (reference sequence). CDR3 length equals 18 residues. Trimming took 5 bases from V and 5 from J; bases not matched to a gene: 11. The CDR3 reads CASSPGTSGGAPVETQYF. In DNA, the CDR3 is TGTGCCAGCAGCCCAGGGACTAGCGGGGGGGCCCCCGTGGAGACCCAGTACTTC.

The rearrangement uses TRBV7-2 and TRBJ2-1, with a tentative D call TRBD2 (5 bases). Trimming cost V 0 bases and J 1 base, with 10 bases left between them. This CDR3 has 16 amino acids. CDR1 and CDR2 from the germline V gene are SGHTA and FQGNSA. The DNA of the CDR3 is TGTGCCAGCAGCTTAGCGGGAGCAACTTCCTACAATGAGCAGTTCTTC. It yields the protein CASSLAGATSYNEQFF.

This clone was seen a handful of times. CDR3 amino acids: CASSTGGGGRPFSHEQYF. CDR3 nucleotide sequence: TGTGCCAGCAGCACCGGGGGAGGGGGCAGACCATTCAGCCACGAGCAGTACTTC. This rearrangement joins TRBV7-9 to TRBJ2-7; D might be TRBD1 or TRBD2, each matching 7 bases. The V gene's germline CDR1 is SEHNR and CDR2 FQNEAQ (reference sequence). The CDR3 covers 18 residues. Trimming removed 5 bases from V and 5 bases from J, with 28 bases in between.

This clone was seen many times. An end of the junction differs from the germline gene, which may be a read error. The V and J genes are TRBV5-1 and TRBJ2-7; 9 nucleotides align to TRBD1. The CDR3 consists of 11 residues. Germline-derived CDR1 and CDR2 are SGHRS and YFSETQ. CDR3 DNA: TGCGCCAGCAGCTCTACAGGGGGCTTGAGCTTC. This encodes CASSSTGGLSF.

This clone was seen a few times. The chain couples TRBV5-8 to TRBJ1-5; maybe TRBD1 (5 bases). Trimming removed 1 base at V and 6 bases at J, with 23 bases between. Germline CDR1 reads SGHTS; CDR2 reads YDEGEE. The CDR3 loop spans 18 amino acids. This CDR3 reads CASSLIVFAAGSSQPQHF. In DNA form, the CDR3 reads TGTGCCAGCAGCTTGATAGTTTTTGCAGCAGGGTCGAGTCAGCCCCAGCATTTT.

The chain employs TRBV10-3 and TRBJ1-1; tentative D call: TRBD1 (6 bases). V was pared by 6 bases and J by 0 bases, with 8 bases between. The CDR3 is made up of 13 amino acids. CDR1 is ENHRY and CDR2 is SYGVKD in the germline V gene. The CDR3 here is CAIRQGMNTEAFF. The CDR3 coding sequence is TGTGCCATCAGGCAGGGGATGAACACTGAAGCTTTCTTT.